These T cell receptor beta chains were read from a single sample in a study of T cell responses to AZD1222 COVID-19 vaccine. Produced via immunoSEQ multiplex PCR; TCRdb's table is partial and in-frame only. The sample lists some 150,000 clones; about 90% were seen once. The material was peripheral blood, obtained on day 0 of AZD1222 vaccination. These receptors originate from an adult in good health. CDR3s include the opening cysteine and the closing phenylalanine or tryptophan. The order of the fields is J gene, clone size, V gene, CDR3 protein. Not all rows give a size; the values are once, few, many and, for expanded clones, a class.

J: TRBJ1-5; size: -; V: TRBV28; CDR3: CASSGDSNQPQHF
J: TRBJ1-1; size: -; V: TRBV5-5; CDR3: CASSWSDRSNTEAFF
J: TRBJ1-2; size: once; V: TRBV12-3/TRBV12-4; CDR3: CASRRGPSDGYTF
J: TRBJ1-1; size: -; V: TRBV11-3; CDR3: CASSPGGRAEAFF
J: TRBJ1-6; size: few; V: TRBV6-2/TRBV6-3; CDR3: CASSSEQDDSPLHF
J: TRBJ1-5; size: -; V: TRBV4-3; CDR3: CASSQTKGQPQHF
J: TRBJ2-1; size: -; V: TRBV24-1; CDR3: CATSDLGADHNEQFF
J: TRBJ2-3; size: -; V: TRBV4-2; CDR3: CASSPGRERTDTQYF
J: TRBJ1-5; size: -; V: TRBV18; CDR3: CASSSDRPGQPQHF
J: TRBJ2-5; size: -; V: TRBV24-1; CDR3: CATSDFLETQYF
J: TRBJ1-2; size: -; V: TRBV5-1; CDR3: CASSFDRGSEGYTF
J: TRBJ2-2; size: -; V: TRBV3-1/TRBV3-2; CDR3: CASSQALAGGELFF
J: TRBJ2-5; size: -; V: TRBV6-2/TRBV6-3; CDR3: CASSFWYQETQYF
J: TRBJ1-6; size: -; V: TRBV5-6; CDR3: CASSSDRGRFNSPLHF
J: TRBJ1-1; size: -; V: TRBV9; CDR3: CASSRDRVDYTEAFF
J: TRBJ2-1; size: -; V: TRBV4-2; CDR3: CASSLPTGGTRANEQFF
J: TRBJ1-3; size: -; V: TRBV30; CDR3: CAWGEGDTIYF
J: TRBJ2-3; size: -; V: TRBV27; CDR3: CASSRPGGADTQYF
J: TRBJ1-2; size: -; V: TRBV6-6; CDR3: CASSKGAENYGYTF
J: TRBJ2-5; size: -; V: TRBV6-2/TRBV6-3; CDR3: CASIPLAGGRQETQYF
J: TRBJ2-7; size: -; V: TRBV18; CDR3: CASSPDRASEQYF
J: TRBJ2-7; size: -; V: TRBV19; CDR3: CASSRQVYTYEQYF
J: TRBJ1-1; size: -; V: TRBV3-1/TRBV3-2; CDR3: CASSPRSTGRVYTEAFF
J: TRBJ2-3; size: once; V: TRBV18; CDR3: CASSPGQGLNTQYF
J: TRBJ1-2; size: -; V: TRBV7-9; CDR3: CASSLAVDRVGYGYTF
J: TRBJ2-7; size: -; V: TRBV7-2; CDR3: CASSLVEGPYEQYF
J: TRBJ2-5; size: -; V: TRBV5-1; CDR3: CASSPPGGMETQYF
J: TRBJ2-7; size: -; V: TRBV3-1/TRBV3-2; CDR3: CASSPRDRGHEQYF
J: TRBJ1-2; size: -; V: TRBV7-2; CDR3: CASSSHVSYGYTF
J: TRBJ2-2; size: -; V: TRBV4-3; CDR3: CASSQDSRNTGELFF
J: TRBJ1-6; size: few; V: TRBV19; CDR3: CASSILTSTPRTLHF
J: TRBJ1-4; size: -; V: TRBV6-6; CDR3: CASRTDSRGVKLFF
J: TRBJ1-4; size: -; V: TRBV14; CDR3: CASSPDRGDEKLFF
J: TRBJ2-1; size: -; V: TRBV6-5; CDR3: CASSYSNYNEQFF
J: TRBJ2-7; size: -; V: TRBV4-3; CDR3: CASSQAGGPHEQYF
J: TRBJ2-1; size: -; V: TRBV6-6; CDR3: CASSYGDGQFF
J: TRBJ2-7; size: -; V: TRBV6-5; CDR3: CASRGTGGYEQYF
J: TRBJ2-1; size: -; V: TRBV5-4; CDR3: CASRGGQGANEQFF
J: TRBJ1-4; size: -; V: TRBV28; CDR3: CASSEGFEKLFF
J: TRBJ1-4; size: -; V: TRBV29-1; CDR3: CSVDPGQGEKLFF
J: TRBJ2-1; size: -; V: TRBV18; CDR3: CASSPGRSGNEQFF